The present TCR beta chain was sequenced within a study of siplizumab effects on memory and regulatory T cells. Study results and limitations: Mapping to unstimulated subsets was achieved for only a minor fraction of alloreactive clones. Naive T cells were seemingly more diverse than memory cells, and major contributions to the alloresponse seemed to be made by them.

There are 15 residues in the CDR3. Trimming took 6 bases from V and 0 from J; bases not matched to a gene: 3. The germline V gene has CDR1 MRHNA and CDR2 SNTAGT. Profiled with immunoSEQ multiplex PCR; TCRdb holds only in-frame clones, not every one. The sample has about 100,000 clones, approximately 92% seen once. Turning to this clone: Its antigen is not identified.

This receptor was identified in a human donor in good health. Some clones in this sample may be carry-over from other donors' samples. The chain links TRBV6-4 to TRBJ2-5, with 11 bases aligning to TRBD1. Sample: CD4+ T cells sorted from blood. CDR3 amino acids: CASRGQGEYQETQYF. The CDR3 nucleotides read TGTGCCAGCAGGGGACAGGGGGAGTACCAAGAGACCCAGTACTTC.